Below, 19 T cell receptor beta chains from the same sample are listed, as sequenced in a study of T cell repertoires in aging, cancer and after chemotherapy. Peripheral blood genomic DNA, not sorted cells or RNA, was the template. TRB rearrangements spanning V, D and J were amplified using mixed TRB-A/B primers. TCRdb ran MiXCR on the multiplex PCR reads and lists one entry per CDR3 protein. Among about 6,800 distinct CDR3 sequences, roughly 31% were seen once, and the ten largest hold about 75%. Sequencing was carried out using blood. All receptors derive from a human donor with a blood cancer. The donor label of this sample is uncertain.

The chain combines TRBV4-2 with TRBJ1-1, with 9 bases that match TRBD1. The V segment lost 0 bases and the J segment 11 bases; nucleotides outside the gene matches: 16. The CDR3 runs to 17 residues. The V gene's germline CDR1 is LGHNA and CDR2 YNFKEQ. CDR3 DNA: TGTGCCAGCAGCCAAGATCGCGGGACAGGGTTGAGGGGGGGCGCTTTCTTT. It yields the protein CASSQDRGTGLRGGAFF.

In DNA form, the CDR3 reads TGTGCCAGCAGTTACGGGGGACTAGCCAAAAACATTCAGTACTTC. This translates into CASSYGGLAKNIQYF. The chain recombines TRBV27 with TRBJ2-4; D may be TRBD2 (6 bases). The CDR3 consists of 15 residues. CDR1 and CDR2 (germline): MNHEY, SMNVEV (reference sequence). Trimming took 4 bases from V and 0 from J, leaving 10 bases between them.

This clonotype was counted between two and nine times. This sequence joins TRBV18 and TRBJ1-6; TRBD1 matches 9 bases. CDR1 is KGHSH and CDR2 is LQKENI in the germline V gene. With 4 bases clipped from V and 9 bases from J, the junction kept 13 bases outside the gene matches. The CDR3 runs 17 residues. CDR3 DNA: TGTGCCAGCTCACGTCCCGGGACAGGGCCGGACGGTTCACCCCTCCACTTT. It specifies CASSRPGTGPDGSPLHF.

The chain has TRBV27 and TRBJ1-4, with D unclear. The CDR3 sequence is 14 residues long. Trimming removed 5 bases at V and 0 bases at J, with 7 bases between. Per the germline V gene, CDR1 is MNHEY and CDR2 is SMNVEV (reference sequence). This CDR3 reads CASSRSATNEKLFF. Written as DNA, the CDR3 is TGTGCCAGCAGTCGCTCTGCAACTAATGAAAAACTGTTTTTT.

This clonotype was counted ten times or more. This chain connects TRBV30 to TRBJ2-5; no definite D call. The CDR3 extends over 11 amino acids. The germline V gene encodes CDR1 GTSNPN and CDR2 SVGIG (reference sequence). Trimming took 1 base from V and 3 from J, leaving 3 bases between them. CDR3: CAWSAEETQYF. In nucleotides, the CDR3 is TGTGCCTGGAGTGCTGAAGAGACCCAGTACTTC.

This clonotype was seen ten or more times. The chain joins TRBV12-3 or TRBV12-4 to TRBJ1-3; no clear D. The V end was cut by 3 bases, the J end by 4 bases, with 10 bases between. This CDR3 has 14 amino acids. As DNA, the CDR3 is TGTGCCAGCAGTTTTAGACGGTTCGGAAACACCATATATTTT. This encodes CASSFRRFGNTIYF.

This clonotype was seen a handful of times. The chain recombines TRBV20-1 with TRBJ2-7; 8 bases are shared with TRBD1. Germline CDR1 and CDR2: DFQATT and SNEGSKA (reference sequence). CDR3 length: 12 amino acids. J lost 3 bases, V lost 6 bases, and 4 bases had no gene match. CDR3 protein: CSATDRVYEQYF. The CDR3 nucleotides read TGCAGTGCGACGGACAGGGTCTACGAGCAGTACTTC.

Relative to its sample, this clonotype is medium-sized. V usage is TRBV27 and J usage is TRBJ2-3, with TRBD1 matching 9 bases. This CDR3 is built from 15 residues. CDR1 is MNHEY and CDR2 is SMNVEV in the germline V gene (reference sequence). Germline trimming cut 6 bases from V and 2 bases from J; bases unmatched to any gene: 6. DNA for the CDR3: TGTGCCAGCAGCCCCCGGGACAGGGTCACAGATACGCAGTATTTT. Residues: CASSPRDRVTDTQYF.

This clonotype turned up a few times. The CDR3, as DNA: TGTGCCAGCTCACCAGGGCTAGAATACGAGCAGTACTTC. It codes for CASSPGLEYEQYF. This chain links TRBV18 with TRBJ2-7; no reliable D call. Germline CDR1 and CDR2: KGHSH and LQKENI. Between the trimmed V and J ends, which lost 2 bases and 4 bases, there was a span of 9 bases. There are 13 residues in the CDR3.

The chain combines TRBV12-3 or TRBV12-4 with TRBJ2-1, with 8 nucleotides matching TRBD2. CDR3 length equals 15 residues. The V gene end was trimmed by 2 bases and the J gene end by 6 bases; junction bases not matched to a gene: 6. The CDR3 reads CASSLQAGVPNEQFF. The CDR3 DNA is TGTGCCAGCAGTTTACAAGCGGGGGTCCCCAATGAGCAGTTCTTC.

The chain uses TRBV10-3 and TRBJ1-1; D call uncertain. The CDR3 has 17 residues. V was trimmed by 6 bases and J by 4 bases, leaving 24 bases between them. Germline V gives CDR1 ENHRY, CDR2 SYGVKD. CDR3 DNA: TGTGCCATCAGGGAAGTGGCTCTGATAGAGTCGGGCACTGAAGCTTTCTTT. Translating it yields CAIREVALIESGTEAFF.

The CDR3 nucleotides read TGTGCCACCAGAGACAGGGAGACCCAGTACTTC. Amino acid sequence: CATRDRETQYF. The gene calls are TRBV24-1 and TRBJ2-5; the D gene is possibly TRBD1 (6 bases). The CDR3 has 11 amino acids. The germline gives CDR1 KGHDR, CDR2 SFDVKD. V was clipped by 7 bases and J by 5 bases, with 7 bases between them.

About this clonotype: It may be a read error: a sequence one base away is much more abundant. The chain recombines TRBV30 with TRBJ1-6; D not certain. The V gene lost 1 base and the J gene lost 15 bases, with 16 bases spanning the gap. The CDR3 spans 13 residues. Germline loops: CDR1 GTSNPN, CDR2 SVGIG (reference sequence). The CDR3 region has the DNA TGTGCCTGGAGTGGGAACACCCAGCCACACCTCCACTTT. It specifies CAWSGNTQPHLHF.

This clonotype has a count of ten or more. CDR3 DNA sequence: TGTGCCTGGAGTGCTAGGCAGTCACCCCTCCACTTT. Amino acids: CAWSARQSPLHF. This chain joins TRBV30 and TRBJ1-6; D not resolved. Trimming left V 1 base short and J 10 bases short, with 8 bases between. CDR1 and CDR2 from the germline V gene are GTSNPN and SVGIG (reference sequence). The CDR3 is made up of 12 amino acids.

The chain employs TRBV7-9 and TRBJ2-5; D assignment may be TRBD1 or TRBD2 (5 bases each). The CDR3 totals 14 residues. Trimming removed 5 bases from V and 0 bases from J, with 10 bases in between. Germline CDR1 is SEHNR and CDR2 is FQNEAQ (reference sequence). The CDR3 DNA follows: TGTGCCAGCAGCCCGTGGGGGAACCAAGAGACCCAGTACTTC. Its protein product is CASSPWGNQETQYF.

To note about this clonotype: A junction end diverges from the germline sequence, so it may reflect a read error. This chain links TRBV4-3 with TRBJ2-4; a weak D match, TRBD1 (7 bases). Germline V gene sequence: CDR1 LGHNA, CDR2 YSLEER. The CDR3 runs 16 residues. CDR3 bases: TGTGCCAGCAGCCAAGAAATCCCAGGGGGGAATGGCATTCAGTACTTC. This encodes CASSQEIPGGNGIQYF.

The chain combines TRBV11-1 with TRBJ1-2; D perhaps matches TRBD1 (5 bases). Germline V gives CDR1 SGHAT, CDR2 FQDESV (reference sequence). The CDR3 sequence is 16 residues long. Trimming removed 1 base from V and 4 bases from J, with 16 bases in between. CDR3 region: CASSLGGTGTLYGYTF. CDR3 bases: TGTGCCAGCAGCTTAGGGGGGACCGGTACGCTCTATGGCTACACCTTC.

This clonotype was counted between two and nine times. J is TRBJ2-5 and V is TRBV6-2 or TRBV6-3; the D gene is possibly TRBD2 (5 bases). Germline V gene data show CDR1 as MNHEY and CDR2 as SVGEGT. Trimming left V 6 bases short and J 4 bases short, with 18 bases between. The length of the CDR3 is 15 residues. In DNA form, the CDR3 reads TGTGCCAGCAGAGACGGGCTTCCTCGGGGAGAGACCCAGTACTTC. As protein: CASRDGLPRGETQYF.

The J gene is TRBJ2-1, the V gene TRBV12-3 or TRBV12-4; D is tentatively TRBD1 or TRBD2 (5 bases each). The V end was cut by 7 bases, the J end by 2 bases, with 30 bases between. The CDR3 has 20 residues. CDR3 nucleotide sequence: TGTGCCAGCAACAATCGGGGACGGCCGGCTCAAGCCGGGCCCTACAATGAGCAGTTCTTC. As protein: CASNNRGRPAQAGPYNEQFF.